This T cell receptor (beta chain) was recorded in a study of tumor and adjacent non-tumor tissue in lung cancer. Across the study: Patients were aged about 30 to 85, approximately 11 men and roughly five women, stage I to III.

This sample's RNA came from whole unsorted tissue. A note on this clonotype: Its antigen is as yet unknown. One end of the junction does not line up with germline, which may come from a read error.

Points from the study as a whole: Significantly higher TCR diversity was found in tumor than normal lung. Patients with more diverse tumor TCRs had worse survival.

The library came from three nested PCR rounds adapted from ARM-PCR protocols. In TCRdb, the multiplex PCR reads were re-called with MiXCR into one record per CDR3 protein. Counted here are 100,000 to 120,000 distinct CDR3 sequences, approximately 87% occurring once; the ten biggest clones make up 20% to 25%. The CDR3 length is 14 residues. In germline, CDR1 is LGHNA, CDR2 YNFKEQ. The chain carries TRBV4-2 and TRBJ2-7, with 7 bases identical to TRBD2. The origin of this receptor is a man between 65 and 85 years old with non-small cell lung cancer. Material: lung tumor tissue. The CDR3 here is CASSQPGGPHEQYF. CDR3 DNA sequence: TGTGCCAGCAGCCAACCGGGAGGACCCCACGAGCAATACTTC.